Below are 29 T cell receptor beta chains sequenced from a single sample in a study of blood T cell repertoires in COVID-19. Sequencing was performed with immunoSEQ multiplex PCR; in TCRdb, only in-frame clones are kept and a portion is missing. The table records 99,000 or so clones, 75% to 85% of them present only once. Sequencing was done on a sample of peripheral blood. The receptors shown here come from a woman aged 70-85 years with acute or convalescent COVID-19.

The V call is TRBV6-6, the J call TRBJ1-5; 9 positions match TRBD1. CDR1 and CDR2 (germline): MNHNY, SVGAGI (reference sequence). Trimming at V came to 5 bases and at J to 1 base, leaving 9 bases not matched to a gene. The CDR3 runs 17 residues. The CDR3 nucleotides read TGTGCCAGCAGTCCGGGACAGGGACCACCCAGCAATCAGCCCCAGCATTTT. Protein product: CASSPGQGPPSNQPQHF.

The chain combines TRBV7-2 with TRBJ2-1; 9 bases agree with TRBD2. From germline, CDR1 is SGHTA and CDR2 FQGNSA. The CDR3 totals 16 residues. With V trimmed by 4 bases and J by 3 bases, 7 bases remained unmatched. CDR3 DNA sequence: TGTGCCAGCAGCTCAGTAGCGGGAGTGGTCTACAATGAGCAGTTCTTC. Protein: CASSSVAGVVYNEQFF.

This clone was detected a few times. The chain joins TRBV24-1 to TRBJ2-5, with 7 positions matching TRBD1. Germline lookup yields CDR1 KGHDR and CDR2 SFDVKD. The length of the CDR3 is 15 residues. J gave up 2 bases and V 3 bases, and 5 bases lay outside the gene matches. CDR3 bases: TGTGCCACCAGTGATCTGATGACAGGGCAAGAGACCCAGTACTTC. It encodes CATSDLMTGQETQYF.

The rearrangement uses TRBV13 and TRBJ2-5; TRBD2 agrees at 8 bases. Per the germline V gene, CDR1 is PRHDT and CDR2 is FYEKMQ (reference sequence). The CDR3 covers 17 residues. J lost 1 base, V lost 5 bases, and 12 bases had no gene match. The CDR3 spells CASSPYAGGFPQETQYF. DNA of the CDR3: TGTGCCAGCAGCCCCTACGCGGGAGGATTCCCCCAAGAGACCCAGTACTTC.

The chain links TRBV30 to TRBJ1-2, with D perhaps matching TRBD1 (5 bases). V dropped 7 bases and J dropped 5 bases, with 14 bases sitting between them. Germline CDR1 reads GTSNPN; CDR2 reads SVGIG (reference sequence). The CDR3 length is 12 residues. Here the CDR3 DNA reads TGTGCCTCGAGCGGGGGACGGTATGGCTACACCTTC. Its translation is CASSGGRYGYTF. Full variable domain (outside the CDR3, taken from reference TRBV30 and TRBJ1-2): SQTIHQWPATLVQPVGSPLSLECTVEGTSNPNLYWYRQAAGRGLQLLFYSVGIGQISSEVPQNLSASRPQDRQFILSSKKLLLSDSGFYLCASSGGRYGYTFGSGTRLTVV.

This rearrangement joins TRBV7-2 to TRBJ2-6; tentatively, D is TRBD2 (6 bases). V lost 0 bases and J lost 3, with 9 bases in between. The CDR3 sequence is 16 residues long. From germline, CDR1 is SGHTA and CDR2 FQGNSA. This CDR3 is CASSLAEGLGANVLTF. For the CDR3, the DNA is TGTGCCAGCAGCTTAGCGGAGGGGCTTGGGGCCAACGTCCTGACTTTC.

This chain joins TRBV11-1 and TRBJ2-7, with 8 bases identical to TRBD1. CDR1 is SGHAT, CDR2 FQDESV, per germline (reference sequence). V shed 0 bases, J shed 1 base, and the junction held 8 bases outside the gene matches. CDR3 size: 17 residues. The CDR3 bases are TGTGCCAGCAGCTTAGCGTGGTTCCAGGGGGCGTCCTACGAGCAGTACTTC. This codes for CASSLAWFQGASYEQYF. Combining the CDR3 with reference TRBV11-1 and TRBJ2-7 gives the whole variable domain EAEVAQSPRYKITEKSQAVAFWCDPISGHATLYWYRQILGQGPELLVQFQDESVVDDSQLPKDRFSAERLKGVDSTLKIQPAELGDSAMYLCASSLAWFQGASYEQYFGPGTRLTVT.

The chain has TRBV5-1 and TRBJ1-1; 8 nucleotides match TRBD1. V lost 0 bases, J lost 4 bases, and 8 bases stayed unmatched. The CDR3 has 16 amino acids. Germline CDR1 SGHRS, CDR2 YFSETQ. The chain's CDR3 is CASSLGAGGLGTEAFF. The CDR3 DNA follows: TGCGCCAGCAGCTTGGGCGCAGGGGGCCTTGGCACTGAAGCTTTCTTT.

V usage is TRBV5-5 and J usage is TRBJ2-6, with a possible D match to TRBD1 (6 bases). This CDR3 is 18 amino acids long. Trimming removed 2 bases at V and 0 bases at J, with 15 bases between. The germline V gene has CDR1 SGHKS and CDR2 YYEKEE (reference sequence). The DNA of the CDR3 is TGTGCCAGCAGCTTCGGACAGCAGCTCCCCTCTGGGGCCAACGTCCTGACTTTC. Residues: CASSFGQQLPSGANVLTF.

Only a few counts were recorded for this clone. CDR3 sequence: CASSPDWGDHSGNTIYF. The CDR3 coding sequence is TGTGCCAGCAGCCCCGACTGGGGGGATCACTCTGGAAACACCATATATTTT. The rearrangement joins TRBV7-9 to TRBJ1-3; D is perhaps TRBD1 (5 bases). The V end lost 5 bases, the J end lost 0 bases, and 17 bases lay between the germline ends. In germline, CDR1 is SEHNR, CDR2 FQNEAQ (reference sequence). The CDR3 runs 17 residues. Variable domain in full (rest from reference TRBV7-9 and TRBJ1-3): DTGVSQNPRHKITKRGQNVTFRCDPISEHNRLYWYRQTLGQGPEFLTYFQNEAQLEKSRLLSDRFSAERPKGSFSTLEIQRTEQGDSAMYLCASSPDWGDHSGNTIYFGEGSWLTVV.

The V call is TRBV24-1, the J call TRBJ2-7; D might be TRBD2 (7 bases). Germline V gene data show CDR1 as KGHDR and CDR2 as SFDVKD. The CDR3 contains 14 residues. V was clipped by 3 bases and J by 3 bases, with 11 bases between them. DNA of the CDR3: TGTGCCACCAGTGATCGGGGGGCAGGCTACGAGCAGTACTTC. Translation gives CATSDRGAGYEQYF.

This clone occurred a few times. V is TRBV25-1 and J is TRBJ1-2; a possible D gene is TRBD1 (6 bases). The CDR3 has 15 amino acids. Trimming left V 7 bases short and J 4 bases short, with 19 bases between. Germline V gives CDR1 MGHDK, CDR2 SYGVNS. In nucleotides, the CDR3 is TGTGCCAGCACTATGGGGGGGCAGTTCGGCTATGGCTACACCTTC. Translated, it gives CASTMGGQFGYGYTF.

V and J are TRBV28 and TRBJ1-2, with D perhaps TRBD1 (6 bases). Germline loops: CDR1 MDHEN, CDR2 SYDVKM. The CDR3 totals 12 residues. V was cut by 2 bases and J by 12 bases, with 13 bases left in between. In nucleotides, the CDR3 is TGTGCCAGCAGTTTAGGGTGGGGGCGGCACACCTTC. Amino acid sequence: CASSLGWGRHTF.

This chain uses TRBV6-2 or TRBV6-3 with TRBJ1-2, with a possible D match to TRBD1 (6 bases). This CDR3 spans 12 amino acids. The germline CDR1 and CDR2 sequences are MNHEY and SVGEGT. Trimming took off 6 bases at V and 8 bases at J, with 13 bases between the two ends. The CDR3 here is CASSRTEEGYTF. For the CDR3, the DNA is TGTGCCAGCAGCAGGACAGAAGAAGGCTACACCTTC.

The V and J genes are TRBV9 and TRBJ1-2; 7 positions agree with TRBD1. The germline CDR1 and CDR2 sequences are SGDLS and YYNGEE. This CDR3 spans 15 amino acids. After removal of 3 bases from V and 4 bases from J, the junction contained 9 bases not matched to a gene. The CDR3 protein is CASSADRAGGYGYTF. The CDR3 DNA sequence: TGTGCCAGCAGCGCCGACAGGGCCGGGGGCTATGGCTACACCTTC.

This chain links TRBV5-4 with TRBJ2-2; 10 nucleotides align to TRBD1. V lost 4 bases to trimming and J lost 3 bases; unmatched junction nucleotides: 6. Germline CDR1 and CDR2: SGHNT and YYREEE (reference sequence). CDR3 length equals 16 residues. This chain's CDR3 is CASSPAGTGDTGELFF. CDR3 nucleotides: TGTGCCAGCAGCCCGGCCGGGACAGGGGACACCGGGGAGCTGTTTTTT.

This clone was picked up one time. This chain links TRBV6-1 with TRBJ1-2; weak D call: TRBD1 (5 bases). This CDR3 spans 15 amino acids. V was trimmed by 1 base and J by 4 bases, leaving 13 bases between them. Germline loops: CDR1 MNHNS, CDR2 SASEGT. The CDR3 coding sequence is TGTGCCAGCAGTGAAGTCCAGGGCCCCCCCTATGGCTACACCTTC. It is translated as CASSEVQGPPYGYTF.

This clone was detected only a few times. The genes are TRBV6-2 or TRBV6-3 and TRBJ1-4; TRBD1 matches 7 bases. The CDR3 covers 15 residues. V shed 3 bases and J 3 bases; nucleotides not matched to a gene: 4. CDR1 MNHEY and CDR2 SVGEGT come from the germline V gene. CDR3 loop: CASSYSGTANEKLFF. The CDR3 bases are TGTGCCAGCAGTTATTCCGGGACAGCTAATGAAAAACTGTTTTTT.

The genes are TRBV4-1 and TRBJ2-1; 7 bases are a match to TRBD1. This CDR3 has 15 residues. From germline, CDR1 is MGHRA and CDR2 YSYEKL. With V trimmed by 3 bases and J by 1 base, 3 bases remained unmatched. This CDR3 reads CASSHGTVSYNEQFF. CDR3 bases: TGCGCCAGCAGCCACGGGACAGTTTCCTACAATGAGCAGTTCTTC.

The chain carries TRBV19 and TRBJ2-3, with D perhaps TRBD2 (6 bases). The length of the CDR3 is 16 residues. V was trimmed by 1 base and J by 1 base, leaving 12 bases between them. The V gene's germline CDR1 is LNHDA and CDR2 SQIVND (reference sequence). The CDR3 loop reads CASSIGPGAGTDTQYF. The CDR3 DNA sequence: TGTGCCAGTAGTATAGGGCCGGGAGCGGGCACAGATACGCAGTATTTT.

The chain employs TRBV4-2 and TRBJ2-3; perhaps TRBD1 as D (5 bases). The germline gives CDR1 LGHNA, CDR2 YNFKEQ. V was trimmed by 5 bases and J by 4 bases, leaving 19 bases between them. CDR3 length: 16 amino acids. CDR3 bases: TGTGCCAGCAGCTCCCGGGCAGGGCGTGTCGCAGATACGCAGTATTTT. It yields the protein CASSSRAGRVADTQYF.

This sequence joins TRBV7-2 and TRBJ1-3; 7 bases match TRBD1. Germline V gene lookup returns CDR1 SGHTA and CDR2 FQGNSA. This CDR3 is built from 15 residues. V lost 5 bases to trimming and J lost 1 base; unmatched junction nucleotides: 5. As DNA, the CDR3 is TGTGCCAGCAGCCGCGACAGGGCATCTGGAAACACCATATATTTT. Its translation: CASSRDRASGNTIYF.

The chain links TRBV4-1 to TRBJ2-7; 8 bases match TRBD2. V gave up 0 bases and J gave up 6 bases; unmatched junction bases: 10. Looked up from germline, CDR1 is MGHRA and CDR2 is YSYEKL. CDR3 length: 16 amino acids. CDR3 nucleotides: TGCGCCAGCAGCCAAGAAATTAGCGGGATGAGAGCCGAGCAGTACTTC. It codes for CASSQEISGMRAEQYF.

This rearrangement joins TRBV30 to TRBJ1-1; D is unclear. Per the germline V gene, CDR1 is GTSNPN and CDR2 is SVGIG (reference sequence). V lost 3 bases and J 11 bases, leaving 19 bases between the germline ends. There are 13 residues in the CDR3. CDR3: CAWRSTVAQDAFF. The CDR3 bases are TGTGCCTGGAGATCTACAGTTGCCCAGGATGCTTTCTTT.

As DNA, the CDR3 is TGTGCCAGTAGTATAGTAGCAGGGGAGAATTCACCCCTCCACTTT. It specifies CASSIVAGENSPLHF. V is TRBV19 and J is TRBJ1-6; maybe TRBD1 (6 bases). Germline assignment: CDR1 LNHDA and CDR2 SQIVND (reference sequence). The CDR3 covers 15 residues. Trimming pared 1 base from V and 7 bases from J, leaving 11 bases between.

The table lists this clone with a count of one. V gene TRBV7-9 combines with J gene TRBJ2-3, with D unclear. Germline V gene sequence: CDR1 SEHNR, CDR2 FQNEAQ (reference sequence). The CDR3 loop spans 12 amino acids. Trimming took 3 bases from V and 12 from J, leaving 13 bases between them. The CDR3 protein is CASSLRTDSQYF. The CDR3, as DNA: TGTGCCAGCAGCTTGCGAACAGATAGTCAGTATTTT.

The genes are TRBV6-6 and TRBJ2-2; 9 bases fit TRBD1. CDR1 is MNHNY, CDR2 SVGAGI, per germline (reference sequence). The junction had 4 bases not matched to a gene; V was cut back by 6 bases and J by 8 bases. The CDR3 spans 13 residues. CDR3: CASRQGATGELFF. DNA for the CDR3: TGTGCCAGCAGACAGGGGGCGACGGGGGAGCTGTTTTTT.

The chain employs TRBV19 and TRBJ1-3; D not resolved. This CDR3 has 15 residues. In germline, CDR1 is LNHDA, CDR2 SQIVND (reference sequence). With 3 bases removed from V and 0 bases from J, the gap between germline ends came to 9 bases. Here the CDR3 reads CASSIDNTSGNTIYF. The DNA of the CDR3 is TGTGCCAGTAGTATTGACAATACCTCTGGAAACACCATATATTTT.

The rearrangement uses TRBV25-1 and TRBJ2-7, with 7 bases identical to TRBD1. CDR1 and CDR2 (germline): MGHDK, SYGVNS. The CDR3 has 17 amino acids. V was clipped by 5 bases and J by 0 bases; unmatched bases: 13. Written as DNA, the CDR3 is TGTGCCAGCAGTCCGATAATGGGGACAGAGAGCTCCTACGAGCAGTACTTC. As protein: CASSPIMGTESSYEQYF.